The rows below give T cell receptor beta chains drawn from one sample of a study of T cell responses to AZD1222 COVID-19 vaccine. This table comes from immunoSEQ multiplex PCR, and its TCRdb copy is limited to in-frame clones, with some not included. The table shows about 150,000 clones, with about 94% occurring only once. The input for sequencing was peripheral blood, taken on day 0 of AZD1222 vaccination. These receptors were obtained from an adult in good health. Both conserved end residues are part of each CDR3. The order of the fields is D gene, J gene, V gene, clone size, CDR3 protein, CDR3 DNA. A D gene is named only where the DNA matches it firmly. The size field is filled for only some rows; it gives once, few, many or a size class.

TRBD2,TRBJ2-1,TRBV11-2,-,CASTPGLGPNEQFF,TGTGCCAGCACCCCGGGACTAGGGCCTAATGAGCAGTTCTTC
-,TRBJ1-5,TRBV6-5,-,CASSYHRDDQPQHF,TGTGCCAGCAGTTACCACCGGGACGATCAGCCCCAGCATTTT
-,TRBJ2-2,TRBV27,-,CASSTRLQGNTGELFF,TGTGCCAGCAGTACACGTCTCCAGGGGAACACCGGGGAGCTGTTTTTT
TRBD1,TRBJ1-5,TRBV19,-,CASTQSRQGYQPQHF,TGTGCCAGTACCCAATCGAGACAGGGTTATCAGCCCCAGCATTTT
TRBD1,TRBJ1-1,TRBV5-4,-,CASSLAGTGAKNTEAFF,TGTGCCAGCAGCTTGGCCGGGACAGGGGCGAAGAACACTGAAGCTTTCTTT
-,TRBJ1-4,TRBV5-4,-,CASSLEGSDEKLFF,TGTGCCAGCAGCTTGGAGGGGTCGGATGAAAAACTGTTTTTT
TRBD2,TRBJ2-1,TRBV7-9,-,CASSFYGRGASYNEQFF,TGTGCCAGCAGCTTTTACGGGAGGGGGGCTTCCTACAATGAGCAGTTCTTC
TRBD2,TRBJ2-1,TRBV16,-,CASSQSFLAGRNEQFF,TGTGCCAGCAGCCAATCCTTCCTAGCGGGAAGGAATGAGCAGTTCTTC
-,TRBJ1-4,TRBV28,-,CASSLGGFNEKLFF,TGTGCCAGCAGTTTAGGGGGATTCAATGAAAAACTGTTTTTT
-,TRBJ2-7,TRBV6-5,-,CASSYYVNYEQYF,TGTGCCAGCAGTTACTATGTCAACTACGAGCAGTACTTC
-,TRBJ2-1,TRBV21-1,-,CASSDRDRVHSEQFF,TGTGCCAGCAGCGACCGGGACAGGGTCCACAGTGAGCAGTTCTTC
-,TRBJ1-3,TRBV3-1/TRBV3-2,-,CASSQPSSGNTIYF,TGTGCCAGCAGCCAACCGAGCTCTGGAAACACCATATATTTT
-,TRBJ2-7,TRBV7-9,-,CASSPSIGVYEQYF,TGTGCCAGCAGCCCTAGCATCGGGGTCTACGAGCAGTACTTC
-,TRBJ1-6,TRBV18,-,CASRDRGDSPLHF,TGTGCCAGTCGGGACCGGGGGGATTCACCCCTCCACTTT
TRBD1,TRBJ1-2,TRBV11-2,-,CASSLDRGLEGYTF,TGTGCCAGCAGCTTAGACAGGGGGCTGGAAGGCTACACCTTC
-,TRBJ2-1,TRBV4-1,-,CASSQGALSFYNEQFF,TGCGCCAGCAGCCAAGGTGCCTTAAGTTTTTACAATGAGCAGTTCTTC
TRBD2,TRBJ2-1,TRBV27,-,CASKLSGTSGYNEQFF,TGTGCCAGCAAACTCTCCGGGACTAGCGGATACAATGAGCAGTTCTTC
-,TRBJ2-2,TRBV19,-,CASTTGQGGPGELFF,TGTGCCAGTACAACGGGCCAAGGGGGTCCCGGGGAGCTGTTTTTT
TRBD1,TRBJ1-1,TRBV4-1,-,CASSQDPHQGDTEAFF,TGCGCCAGCAGCCAAGATCCACACCAGGGGGACACTGAAGCTTTCTTT
-,TRBJ1-5,TRBV2,-,CASSEARGSGQHF,TGTGCCAGCAGTGAAGCTCGGGGGTCTGGACAGCATTTT
-,TRBJ1-3,TRBV3-1/TRBV3-2,-,CASSHWDINIGNTIYF,TGTGCCAGCAGCCACTGGGATATTAATATTGGAAACACCATATATTTT
TRBD2,TRBJ2-7,TRBV27,few,CASSSLAGGRYEQYF,TGTGCCAGCAGTTCCCTAGCGGGAGGGCGGTACGAGCAGTACTTC
TRBD1,TRBJ1-1,TRBV2,once,CASSAPESGQGAVGTEAFF,TGTGCCAGCAGCGCACCTGAGTCAGGACAGGGGGCGGTGGGCACTGAAGCTTTCTTT
TRBD1,TRBJ2-6,TRBV28,-,CASEGTGDSGANVLTF,TGTGCCAGCGAAGGGACAGGGGATTCCGGGGCCAACGTCCTGACTTTC
-,TRBJ2-5,TRBV10-3,once,CAISEEIQETQYF,TGTGCCATCAGTGAAGAGATTCAAGAGACCCAGTACTTC
-,TRBJ1-4,TRBV11-1,-,CASSLDSTNEKLFF,TGTGCCAGCAGCTTAGACTCAACTAATGAAAAACTGTTTTTT
-,TRBJ2-2,TRBV7-3,-,CASSLGRGNTGELFF,TGTGCCAGCAGCTTAGGTCGGGGGAACACCGGGGAGCTGTTTTTT
TRBD2,TRBJ2-4,TRBV29-1,-,CSVAREGASDIQYF,TGCAGCGTAGCGCGGGAGGGCGCGTCGGACATTCAGTACTTC
TRBD1,TRBJ1-5,TRBV4-1,-,CASSQEPFLGTGGQPQHF,TGCGCCAGCAGCCAAGAACCCTTTCTAGGGACAGGGGGCCAGCCCCAGCATTTT
-,TRBJ1-5,TRBV4-2,-,CASSHPSRNQPQHF,TGTGCCAGCAGCCACCCCTCACGCAATCAGCCCCAGCATTTT
-,TRBJ2-5,TRBV12-5,-,CASGWGEETQYF,TGTGCTAGTGGATGGGGCGAAGAGACCCAGTACTTC
TRBD2,TRBJ2-2,TRBV7-3,-,CASSPGGVAGNTGELFF,TGTGCCAGCAGCCCCGGAGGGGTAGCGGGAAACACCGGGGAGCTGTTTTTT
-,TRBJ2-2,TRBV11-3,-,CASSPKTQGTGELFF,TGTGCCAGCAGCCCGAAGACCCAGGGGACCGGGGAGCTGTTTTTT
-,TRBJ1-5,TRBV28,-,CASSPTPGRYQPQHF,TGTGCCAGCAGTCCCACCCCGGGCCGGTATCAGCCCCAGCATTTT
-,TRBJ2-7,TRBV25-1,-,CASSEYPRWHEQYF,TGTGCCAGCAGTGAATACCCCCGCTGGCACGAGCAGTACTTC
TRBD2,TRBJ2-1,TRBV30,-,CAWGLAGSSYNEQFF,TGTGCCTGGGGGCTAGCGGGGAGCTCCTACAATGAGCAGTTCTTC
-,TRBJ2-3,TRBV4-1,-,CASSPGDGSTDTQYF,TGCGCCAGCAGCCCAGGGGACGGGAGCACAGATACGCAGTATTTT
TRBD2,TRBJ2-7,TRBV5-1,-,CASGRRAGGILYEQYF,TGCGCCAGCGGGAGGCGAGCGGGAGGAATCCTATACGAGCAGTACTTC
-,TRBJ2-2,TRBV9,-,CASSVGIGRTGELFF,TGTGCCAGCAGCGTAGGTATAGGAAGAACCGGGGAGCTGTTTTTT
TRBD2,TRBJ2-1,TRBV4-1,once,CASSQAGTSGRDEQFF,TGCGCCAGCAGCCAAGCCGGGACTAGCGGGAGGGATGAGCAGTTCTTC
-,TRBJ2-3,TRBV7-3,-,CASSLNQWDTQYF,TGTGCCAGCAGCTTAAACCAGTGGGATACGCAGTATTTT
TRBD1,TRBJ1-6,TRBV15,-,CATSRDRGQIYNSPLHF,TGTGCCACCAGCAGAGATCGGGGACAGATCTATAATTCACCCCTCCACTTT
-,TRBJ1-5,TRBV19,-,CASSEGIGQPQHF,TGTGCCAGTAGCGAGGGGATAGGGCAGCCCCAGCATTTT
-,TRBJ2-1,TRBV5-6,-,CASSFNFYNEQFF,TGTGCCAGCAGCTTCAATTTCTACAATGAGCAGTTCTTC
-,TRBJ2-2,TRBV18,-,CASSPPPLSNTGELFF,TGTGCCAGCTCACCACCGCCGCTATCGAACACCGGGGAGCTGTTTTTT